This record covers a single T cell receptor beta chain. V was pared by 9 bases and J by 8 bases, with 22 bases between. The CDR3 runs to 15 residues. Looked up from germline, CDR1 is LNHNV and CDR2 is YYDKDF (reference sequence). Sequenced by immunoSEQ multiplex PCR; TCRdb stores in-frame clones only, minus some. The sample gives 350,000 to 450,000 clones, 80% to 95% of which show up once; roughly 6.4% is in the top ten. The data belong to a study of control samples from healthy donors and cancer patients. The sample consisted of PBMCs. This receptor was obtained from a man aged 35 to 55 with head and neck cancer. V usage is TRBV15 and J usage is TRBJ1-4, with D uncertain. CDR3 sequence reads: CATGSSYGSPEKLFF. The CDR3, as DNA: TGTGCCACTGGGAGCTCCTACGGGAGCCCGGAAAAACTGTTTTTT.